The rows below give T cell receptor beta chains drawn from one sample of a study of T cell changes during pregnancy in multiple sclerosis. Assay: immunoSEQ multiplex PCR; the TCRdb copy retains only in-frame clones and omits some. The table records approximately 92,000 clones, around 93% of them present only once. The material was peripheral blood, obtained after pregnancy. These receptors came from a female donor with multiple sclerosis, enrolled in a pregnancy study. Each CDR3 is given with its conserved first and last residue. D genes are given only for firm matches. Expanded clones get a size class; other rows say once, few or many, or leave the size out.

V gene	D gene	J gene	clone size	CDR3 protein	CDR3 DNA
TRBV7-9	-	TRBJ1-5	-	CASSGGAGRLDQPQHF	TGTGCCAGCAGCGGTGGGGCAGGGCGGTTGGATCAGCCCCAGCATTTT
TRBV5-1	-	TRBJ2-1	-	CASRFERSYYNEQFF	TGCGCCAGCAGGTTCGAGCGGTCCTACTACAATGAGCAGTTCTTC
TRBV7-9	-	TRBJ2-7	-	CASSLAQGRNYEQYF	TGTGCCAGCAGCTTAGCCCAGGGCCGAAACTACGAGCAGTACTTC
TRBV28	-	TRBJ1-2	-	CASSLYSSDGYTF	TGTGCCAGCAGTTTATACTCCAGCGATGGCTACACCTTC
TRBV2	TRBD1	TRBJ1-1	-	CASSSKTGGYTEAFF	TGTGCCAGCAGCTCAAAAACAGGGGGTTACACTGAAGCTTTCTTT
TRBV6-1	TRBD1	TRBJ2-2	-	CASSRQGDYTGELFF	TGTGCCAGCAGTCGACAGGGGGACTACACCGGGGAGCTGTTTTTT
TRBV18	TRBD1	TRBJ1-5	once	CASSPGQGTLQPQHF	TGTGCCAGCTCACCTGGACAGGGTACTCTGCAGCCCCAGCATTTT
TRBV4-3	TRBD2	TRBJ2-7	-	CASSQDRAGTTYEQYF	TGCGCCAGCAGCCAAGATCGGGCGGGGACTACCTACGAGCAGTACTTC
TRBV6-1	TRBD1	TRBJ2-1	-	CASRGTGKHEQFF	TGTGCCAGCAGAGGGACAGGGAAGCATGAGCAGTTCTTC
TRBV11-2	-	TRBJ1-1	-	CASSLAQDTEAFF	TGTGCCAGCAGCTTAGCGCAGGACACTGAAGCTTTCTTT
TRBV27	-	TRBJ1-1	-	CASSYRGGEAFF	TGTGCCAGCAGTTACCGAGGCGGTGAAGCTTTCTTT